This T cell receptor (beta chain) was retrieved from a study of shared clonotypes between healthy human individuals. Study information: Donors consisted of two women and a few men between 18 and 49. CD8 memory received one plate per donor, CD8 naive two, CD4 memory three and CD4 naive three.

Remarks on this clone: Its antigen is undetermined.

CD45RO-negative cells were positively selected for CCR7, leaving out terminally differentiated effector memory CD45RA+ cells. Free of recent acute infections or vaccinations, the donors were healthy HIV-negative adults. The CDR3 runs 15 residues. With 5 bases clipped from V and 5 bases from J, the junction kept 7 bases outside the gene matches. Germline CDR1 reads LGHNA; CDR2 reads YSLEER. Points from the study as a whole: The study found roughly 5% of naive CD4 clonotypes shared across four donors.

The data were produced by immunoSEQ multiplex PCR, yet TCRdb's version contains in-frame clones alone and is incomplete. The table has roughly 2.1 million clones, roughly 91% seen once; the top ten hold more than 1.5%. The specimen sequenced was naive CD8+ T cells from PBMCs. The receptor comes from a man between 18 and 29 years old in good health. Some clones in this sample may be carry-over from other donors' samples. The chain combines TRBV4-3 with TRBJ2-3; 10 bases are a match to TRBD2. CDR3 DNA sequence: TGCGCCAGCAGCGACGGGGTAGCGGGAGGAGATACGCAGTATTTT. Translating it yields CASSDGVAGGDTQYF.